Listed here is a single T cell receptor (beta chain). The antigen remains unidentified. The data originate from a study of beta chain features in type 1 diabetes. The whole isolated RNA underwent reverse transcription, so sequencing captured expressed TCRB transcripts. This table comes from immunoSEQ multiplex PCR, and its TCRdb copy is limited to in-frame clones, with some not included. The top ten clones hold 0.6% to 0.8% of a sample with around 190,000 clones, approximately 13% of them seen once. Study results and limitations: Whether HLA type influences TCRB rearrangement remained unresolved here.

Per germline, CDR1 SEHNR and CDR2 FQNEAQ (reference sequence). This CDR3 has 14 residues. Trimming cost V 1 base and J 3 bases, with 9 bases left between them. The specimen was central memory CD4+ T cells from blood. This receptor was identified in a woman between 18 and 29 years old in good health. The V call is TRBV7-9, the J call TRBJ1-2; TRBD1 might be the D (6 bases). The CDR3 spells CASSLESGDYGYTF. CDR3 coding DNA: TGTGCCAGCAGCTTAGAGTCAGGGGACTATGGCTACACCTTC.